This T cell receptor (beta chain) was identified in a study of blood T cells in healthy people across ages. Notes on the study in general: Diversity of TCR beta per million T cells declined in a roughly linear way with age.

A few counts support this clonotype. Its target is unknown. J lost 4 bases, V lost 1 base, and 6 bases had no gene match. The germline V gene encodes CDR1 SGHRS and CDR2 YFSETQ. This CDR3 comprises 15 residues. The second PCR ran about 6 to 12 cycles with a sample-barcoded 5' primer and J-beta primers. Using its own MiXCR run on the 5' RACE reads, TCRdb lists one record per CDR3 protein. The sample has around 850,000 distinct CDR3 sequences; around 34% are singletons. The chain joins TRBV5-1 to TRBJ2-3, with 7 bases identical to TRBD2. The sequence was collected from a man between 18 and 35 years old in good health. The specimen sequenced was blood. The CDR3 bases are TGCGCCAGCAGCTTGTATGCGGGGGAGCCAGATACGCAGTATTTT. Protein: CASSLYAGEPDTQYF.